This T cell receptor beta chain was retrieved from a study of post-analysis software for immune sequencing data. A remark on this clonotype: Its antigen is currently unknown.

Overall study results and limits: Relative to controls, patients with multiple sclerosis showed significantly lower normalized Chao1 diversity.

Prepared TCR beta cDNA libraries contained unique molecular identifiers. Starting from roughly 1.1 to 9.2 million T cells, the study yielded about 500,000 cDNA molecules. Each CDR3 protein is one row after TCRdb ran MiXCR on the PCR reads. The table has under 200,000 distinct CDR3 sequences, roughly 40% seen once. The CDR3 contains 15 residues. This material consisted of blood, taken after autologous hematopoietic stem cell transplantation. The TCR sequence derives from a girl aged 10 to 17 with multiple sclerosis. This chain links TRBV21-1 with TRBJ2-4; the table assigns TRBD2, which was not confirmed against the DNA. The J call may be mistaken, given a closer DNA end match to TRBJ2-7. TRBV21-1 is a pseudogene segment. CDR3 sequence (DNA): TGTGCCGGCAGCGAACCGGGACTAGCGGTCTACGAGCAGTACTTC. This codes for CAGSEPGLAVYEQYF.